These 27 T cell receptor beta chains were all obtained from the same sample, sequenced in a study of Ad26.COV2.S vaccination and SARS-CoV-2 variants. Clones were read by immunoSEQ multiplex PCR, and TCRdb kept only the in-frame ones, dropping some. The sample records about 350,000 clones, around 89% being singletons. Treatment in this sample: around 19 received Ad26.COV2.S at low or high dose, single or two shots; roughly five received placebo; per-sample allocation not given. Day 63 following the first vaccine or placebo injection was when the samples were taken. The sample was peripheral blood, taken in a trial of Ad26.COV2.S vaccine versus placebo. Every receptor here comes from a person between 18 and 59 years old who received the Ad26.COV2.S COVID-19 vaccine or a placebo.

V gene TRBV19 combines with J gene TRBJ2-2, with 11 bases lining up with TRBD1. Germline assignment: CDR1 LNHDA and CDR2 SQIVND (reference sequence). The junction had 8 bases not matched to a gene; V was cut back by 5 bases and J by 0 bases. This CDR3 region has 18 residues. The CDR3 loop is CASSPHWTGGANTGELFF. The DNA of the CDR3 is TGTGCCAGTAGTCCTCACTGGACAGGGGGCGCGAACACCGGGGAGCTGTTTTTT.

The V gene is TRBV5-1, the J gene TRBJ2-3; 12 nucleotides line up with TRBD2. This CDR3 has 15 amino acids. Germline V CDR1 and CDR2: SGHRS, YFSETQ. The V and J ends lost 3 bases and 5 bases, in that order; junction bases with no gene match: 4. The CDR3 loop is CASSSGLAGRDTQYF. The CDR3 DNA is TGCGCCAGCAGCTCGGGACTAGCGGGTAGAGATACGCAGTATTTT.

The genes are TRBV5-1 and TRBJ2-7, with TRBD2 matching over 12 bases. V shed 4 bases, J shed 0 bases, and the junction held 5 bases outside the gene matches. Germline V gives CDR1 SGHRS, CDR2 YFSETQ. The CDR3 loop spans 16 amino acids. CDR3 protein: CASSQGTSGFSYEQYF. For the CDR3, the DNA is TGCGCCAGCAGCCAAGGGACTAGCGGGTTCTCCTACGAGCAGTACTTC.

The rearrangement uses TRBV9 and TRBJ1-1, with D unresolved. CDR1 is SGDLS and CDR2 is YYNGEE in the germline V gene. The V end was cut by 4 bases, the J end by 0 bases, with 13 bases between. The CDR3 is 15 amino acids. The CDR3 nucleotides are TGTGCCAGCAGCCCCCAATTGCCAATGAACACTGAAGCTTTCTTT. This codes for CASSPQLPMNTEAFF.

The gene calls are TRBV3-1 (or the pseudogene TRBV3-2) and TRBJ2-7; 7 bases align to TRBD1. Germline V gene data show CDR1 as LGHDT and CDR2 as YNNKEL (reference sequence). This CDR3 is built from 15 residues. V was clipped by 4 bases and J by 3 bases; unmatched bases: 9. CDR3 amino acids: CASSRGGTEHYEQYF. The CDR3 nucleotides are TGTGCCAGCAGCCGGGGTGGGACAGAGCACTACGAGCAGTACTTC.

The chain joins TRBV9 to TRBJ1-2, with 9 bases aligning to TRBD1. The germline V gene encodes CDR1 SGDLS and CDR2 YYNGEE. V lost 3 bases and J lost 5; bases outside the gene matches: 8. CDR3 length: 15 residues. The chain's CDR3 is CASSAGQGHDYGYTF. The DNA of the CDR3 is TGTGCCAGCAGCGCGGGACAGGGTCACGATTATGGCTACACCTTC.

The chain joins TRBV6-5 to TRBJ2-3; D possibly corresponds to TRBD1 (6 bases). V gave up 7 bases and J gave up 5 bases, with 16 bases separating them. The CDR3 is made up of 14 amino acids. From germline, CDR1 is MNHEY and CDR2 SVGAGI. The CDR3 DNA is TGTGCCAGCACGATAGGGGGTACACAAGATACGCAGTATTTT. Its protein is CASTIGGTQDTQYF.

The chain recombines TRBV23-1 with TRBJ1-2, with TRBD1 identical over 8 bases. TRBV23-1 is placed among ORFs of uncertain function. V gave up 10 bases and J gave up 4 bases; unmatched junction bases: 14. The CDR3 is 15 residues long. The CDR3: CANSADRADGYGYTF. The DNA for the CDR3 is TGCGCCAATTCGGCGGACAGGGCGGATGGCTATGGCTACACCTTC.

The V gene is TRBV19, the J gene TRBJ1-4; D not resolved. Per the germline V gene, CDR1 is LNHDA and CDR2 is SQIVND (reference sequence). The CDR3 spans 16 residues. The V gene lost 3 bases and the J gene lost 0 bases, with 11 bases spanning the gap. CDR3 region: CASSIIASATNEKLFF. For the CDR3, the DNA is TGTGCCAGTAGTATCATTGCAAGCGCAACTAATGAAAAACTGTTTTTT. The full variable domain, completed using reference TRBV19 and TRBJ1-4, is DGGITQSPKYLFRKEGQNVTLSCEQNLNHDAMYWYRQDPGQGLRLIYYSQIVNDFQKGDIAEGYSVSREKKESFPLTVTSAQKNPTAFYLCASSIIASATNEKLFFGSGTQLSVL.

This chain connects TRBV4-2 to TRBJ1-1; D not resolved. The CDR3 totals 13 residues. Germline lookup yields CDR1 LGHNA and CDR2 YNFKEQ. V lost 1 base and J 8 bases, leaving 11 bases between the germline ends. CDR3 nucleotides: TGTGCCAGCAGCCAAGGGTACAGACTAGAAGCTTTCTTT. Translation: CASSQGYRLEAFF.

In nucleotides, the CDR3 is TGTGCCAGCAGTCCGGACGTTTATTTGGCGGGACCGTCTCGCGATGAGCAGTTCTTC. Translated: CASSPDVYLAGPSRDEQFF. The chain uses TRBV28 and TRBJ2-1; a possible D gene is TRBD2 (6 bases). V shed 5 bases and J shed 8 bases, with 31 bases lying between them. Per germline, CDR1 MDHEN and CDR2 SYDVKM. The CDR3 runs 19 residues. Combining the CDR3 with reference TRBV28 and TRBJ2-1 gives the whole variable domain DVKVTQSSRYLVKRTGEKVFLECVQDMDHENMFWYRQDPGLGLRLIYFSYDVKMKEKGDIPEGYSVSREKKERFSLILESASTNQTSMYLCASSPDVYLAGPSRDEQFFGPGTRLTVL.

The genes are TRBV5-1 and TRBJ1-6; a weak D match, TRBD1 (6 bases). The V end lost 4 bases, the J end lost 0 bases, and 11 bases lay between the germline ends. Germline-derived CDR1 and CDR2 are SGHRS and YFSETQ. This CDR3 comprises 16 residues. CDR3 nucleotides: TGCGCCAGCAGCCAGGACAGACCCTCCTATAATTCACCCCTCCACTTT. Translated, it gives CASSQDRPSYNSPLHF.

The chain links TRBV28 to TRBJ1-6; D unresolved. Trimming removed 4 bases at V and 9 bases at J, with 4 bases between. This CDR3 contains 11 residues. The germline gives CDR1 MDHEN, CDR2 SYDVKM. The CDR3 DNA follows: TGTGCCAGCAGTTCGCTTTCACCCCTCCACTTT. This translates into CASSSLSPLHF.

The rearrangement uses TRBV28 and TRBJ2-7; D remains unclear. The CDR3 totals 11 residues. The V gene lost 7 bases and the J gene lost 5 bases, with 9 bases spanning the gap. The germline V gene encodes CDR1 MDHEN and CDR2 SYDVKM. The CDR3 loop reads CASKRPDEQYF. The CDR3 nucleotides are TGTGCCAGCAAAAGACCCGACGAGCAGTACTTC.

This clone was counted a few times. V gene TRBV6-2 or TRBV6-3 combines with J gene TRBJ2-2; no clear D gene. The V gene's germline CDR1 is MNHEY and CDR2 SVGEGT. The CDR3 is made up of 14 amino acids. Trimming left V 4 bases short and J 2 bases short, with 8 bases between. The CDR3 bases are TGTGCCAGCAGTTCAAACCTCAACACCGGGGAGCTGTTTTTT. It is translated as CASSSNLNTGELFF.

CDR3 region: CASQRRGSTDTQYF. In DNA, the CDR3 is TGTGCCAGCCAGCGCAGGGGTAGCACAGATACGCAGTATTTT. The chain recombines TRBV19 with TRBJ2-3; D perhaps matches TRBD1 (6 bases). Per germline, CDR1 LNHDA and CDR2 SQIVND (reference sequence). The CDR3 is 14 amino acids. Trimming removed 9 bases from V and 0 bases from J, with 13 bases in between.

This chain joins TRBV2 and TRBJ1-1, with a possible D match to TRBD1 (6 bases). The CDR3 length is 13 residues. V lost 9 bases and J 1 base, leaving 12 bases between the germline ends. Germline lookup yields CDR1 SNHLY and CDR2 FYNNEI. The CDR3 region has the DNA TGTGCCAGTCACAGGGAAGAGAACACTGAAGCTTTCTTT. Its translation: CASHREENTEAFF.

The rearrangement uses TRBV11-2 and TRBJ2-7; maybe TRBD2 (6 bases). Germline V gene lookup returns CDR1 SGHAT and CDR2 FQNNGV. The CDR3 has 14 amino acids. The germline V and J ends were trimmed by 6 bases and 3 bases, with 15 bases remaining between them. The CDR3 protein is CASRHSGSDYEQYF. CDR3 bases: TGTGCCAGCAGACACTCCGGGAGCGACTACGAGCAGTACTTC.

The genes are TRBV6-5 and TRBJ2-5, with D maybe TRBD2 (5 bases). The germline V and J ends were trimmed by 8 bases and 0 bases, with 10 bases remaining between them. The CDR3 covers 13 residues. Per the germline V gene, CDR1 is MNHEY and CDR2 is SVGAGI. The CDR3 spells CASAWEYQETQYF. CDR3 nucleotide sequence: TGTGCCAGCGCCTGGGAGTACCAAGAGACCCAGTACTTC.

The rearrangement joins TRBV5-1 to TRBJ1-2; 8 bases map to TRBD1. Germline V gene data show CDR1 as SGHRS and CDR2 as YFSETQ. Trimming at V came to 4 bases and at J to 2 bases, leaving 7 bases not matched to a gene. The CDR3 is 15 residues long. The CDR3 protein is CASSPGQDENYGYTF. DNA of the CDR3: TGCGCCAGCAGCCCGGGACAGGACGAGAACTATGGCTACACCTTC.

CDR3 region: CASREDRDTEAFF. The CDR3 DNA is TGTGCCAGTAGAGAGGACAGGGACACTGAAGCTTTCTTT. The V and J genes are TRBV19 and TRBJ1-1, with 8 bases that match TRBD1. The CDR3 sequence is 13 residues long. Germline values: CDR1 LNHDA, CDR2 SQIVND (reference sequence). V trimming: 6 bases; J trimming: 3 bases; junction bases outside the gene matches: 3.

DNA of the CDR3: TGTGCCAGCAGCACGGACAGGAATAATTCACCCCTCCACTTT. Protein: CASSTDRNNSPLHF. The rearrangement joins TRBV7-8 to TRBJ1-6; 7 bases map to TRBD1. The germline gives CDR1 SGHVS, CDR2 FQNEAQ. This CDR3 is 14 amino acids long. Trimming removed 5 bases from V and 5 bases from J; junction bases left unmatched: 3. Looking up the rest from reference TRBV7-8 and TRBJ1-6 gives the full variable domain: GAGVSQSPRYKVAKRGQDVALRCDPISGHVSLFWYQQALGQGPEFLTYFQNEAQLDKSGLPSDRFFAERPEGSVSTLKIQRTQQEDSAVYLCASSTDRNNSPLHFGNGTRLTVT.

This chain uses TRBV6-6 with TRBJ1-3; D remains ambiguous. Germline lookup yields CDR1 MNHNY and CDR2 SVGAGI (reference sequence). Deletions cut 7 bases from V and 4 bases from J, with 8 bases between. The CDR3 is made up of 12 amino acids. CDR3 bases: TGTGCCAGCACCGGCCCCGGAAACACCATATATTTT. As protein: CASTGPGNTIYF.

CDR3 loop: CASSLGVSLNPYEQYF. CDR3 nucleotides: TGTGCCAGCAGCTTAGGGGTTAGCTTAAACCCCTACGAGCAGTACTTC. This sequence joins TRBV11-2 and TRBJ2-7; D not certain. CDR3 size: 16 residues. Trimming pared 1 base from V and 2 bases from J, leaving 15 bases between. Germline CDR1 and CDR2: SGHAT and FQNNGV.

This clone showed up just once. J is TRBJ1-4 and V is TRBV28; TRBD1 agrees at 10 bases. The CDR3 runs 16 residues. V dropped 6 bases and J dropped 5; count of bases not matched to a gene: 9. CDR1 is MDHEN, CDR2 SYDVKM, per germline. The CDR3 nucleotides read TGTGCCAGCAGACCAACACCGGGACAGGGGAATGAAAAACTGTTTTTT. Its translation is CASRPTPGQGNEKLFF.

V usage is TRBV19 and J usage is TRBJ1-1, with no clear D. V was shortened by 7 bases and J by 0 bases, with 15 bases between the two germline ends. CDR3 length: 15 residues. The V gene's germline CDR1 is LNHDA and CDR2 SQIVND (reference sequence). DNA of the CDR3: TGTGCCAGTACCCCGAACACCATTTTGAACACTGAAGCTTTCTTT. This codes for CASTPNTILNTEAFF.

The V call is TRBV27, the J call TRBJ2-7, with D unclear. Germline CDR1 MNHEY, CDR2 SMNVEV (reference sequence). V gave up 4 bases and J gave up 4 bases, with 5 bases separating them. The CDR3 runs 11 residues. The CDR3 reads CASSSSYEQYF. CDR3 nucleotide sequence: TGTGCCAGCAGTTCTTCATACGAGCAGTACTTC.